This paragraph covers one T cell receptor beta chain sequence. Its specificity is unknown. Use of 60 Vbeta and 13 Jbeta primers characterized the PCR. Only in-frame clones appear in the TCRdb table, and some are missing; sequencing was by immunoSEQ multiplex PCR. The sample lists approximately 75,000 clones, roughly four fifths occurring once. This specimen belongs to a study of cytomegalovirus exposure and HLA in healthy donors. In the study overall: An analysis done earlier identified some 120 million unique TCR beta sequences from about 179 million T cells. The study, taken as a whole, reports: Rarity held for most TCR sequences, but there were some public TCRs that occurred in many donors.

V shed 4 bases and J shed 8 bases, with 15 bases lying between them. In germline, CDR1 is SGHRS, CDR2 YFSETQ. The CDR3 runs to 14 residues. Participants comprised healthy donors of bone marrow. The chain is built from TRBV5-1 and TRBJ1-4; possibly TRBD1 for D (5 bases). The sample comprised PBMCs. The receptor comes from a woman in her sixties in good health and CMV-seropositive. CDR3 coding DNA: TGCGCCAGCAGCCTAGGAGGGGTAGAAGAAAAACTGTTTTTT. This codes for CASSLGGVEEKLFF.